What follows are 13 T cell receptor beta chains derived from one specimen sequenced in a study of shared clonotypes between healthy human individuals. The repertoire was sequenced with immunoSEQ multiplex PCR; TCRdb's copy has only in-frame clones and lacks some. In the table there are millions of clones, 85% to 95% of which are singletons. Input material: naive CD4+ T cells from PBMCs. This sample's subset: CD45RA+ positively selected. The receptors were gathered from a young man in good health. Some clones in this sample may be carry-over from other donors' samples.

This sequence joins TRBV19 and TRBJ1-1; D may be TRBD1 (5 bases). Germline lookup yields CDR1 LNHDA and CDR2 SQIVND (reference sequence). The CDR3 length is 14 residues. V was shortened by 6 bases and J by 1 base, with 12 bases between the two germline ends. In DNA, the CDR3 is TGTGCCAGTAGCCCGAGGGGAGCGAACACTGAAGCTTTCTTT. Protein: CASSPRGANTEAFF.

The chain recombines TRBV4-1 with TRBJ2-7, with D tentatively TRBD1 (6 bases). The V gene lost 0 bases and the J gene lost 3 bases, with 12 bases spanning the gap. Germline V lookup: CDR1 MGHRA, CDR2 YSYEKL. The length of the CDR3 is 15 residues. In DNA form, the CDR3 reads TGCGCCAGCAGCCAAGACCGGGACACCTTCTACGAGCAGTACTTC. Translated, it gives CASSQDRDTFYEQYF.

V is TRBV28 and J is TRBJ2-2; 9 bases agree with TRBD2. V lost 6 bases and J lost 3; bases outside the gene matches: 17. The CDR3 runs to 19 residues. The germline V gene encodes CDR1 MDHEN and CDR2 SYDVKM. CDR3 sequence (DNA): TGTGCCAGCAGCCCGTCCCGGCTAGCGGGAAAAGGGGACACCGGGGAGCTGTTTTTT. This sequence encodes CASSPSRLAGKGDTGELFF.

The chain couples TRBV19 to TRBJ2-7; D perhaps matches TRBD1 (6 bases). CDR3 length: 13 residues. Germline V gene data show CDR1 as LNHDA and CDR2 as SQIVND (reference sequence). Trimming shortened V by 5 bases and J by 6 bases, and 14 bases separated the two germline ends. Here the CDR3 reads CASSVGQRGEQYF. The CDR3 DNA reads as TGTGCCAGTAGTGTCGGACAGAGAGGCGAGCAGTACTTC.

Points on this clone: This sample includes further DNA sequences coding for the same CDR3. This chain links TRBV5-1 with TRBJ2-3, with D uncertain. Germline values: CDR1 SGHRS, CDR2 YFSETQ. Between the trimmed V and J ends, which lost 0 bases and 3 bases, there was a span of 5 bases. This CDR3 spans 13 amino acids. The CDR3 sequence: CASSLESTDTQYF. In DNA, the CDR3 is TGCGCCAGCAGCTTGGAGAGTACAGATACGCAGTATTTT.

The table lists this clone with a count of one. V gene TRBV9 combines with J gene TRBJ2-2; 9 bases line up with TRBD2. Germline loops: CDR1 SGDLS, CDR2 YYNGEE. J lost 3 bases, V lost 0 bases, and 3 bases had no gene match. The CDR3 is 16 amino acids. DNA of the CDR3: TGTGCCAGCAGCGTAGTGTCTAGCGGGGACACCGGGGAGCTGTTTTTT. It encodes CASSVVSSGDTGELFF.

The rearrangement joins TRBV2 to TRBJ2-7, with D perhaps matching TRBD2 (6 bases). V dropped 7 bases and J dropped 4 bases, with 26 bases sitting between them. CDR3 length equals 17 residues. Germline CDR1 reads SNHLY; CDR2 reads FYNNEI. CDR3 protein: CASMWGGGALGWYEQYF. Here the CDR3 DNA reads TGTGCCAGCATGTGGGGTGGAGGGGCGTTAGGGTGGTACGAGCAGTACTTC.

The V gene is TRBV28, the J gene TRBJ2-7; weak D call: TRBD2 (6 bases). Germline-derived CDR1 and CDR2 are MDHEN and SYDVKM. The CDR3 is 16 residues long. V was trimmed by 11 bases and J by 1 base, leaving 24 bases between them. The CDR3 sequence is CAGSKRAGTISYEQYF. Written as DNA, the CDR3 is TGTGCCGGAAGCAAAAGGGCGGGGACCATTTCCTACGAGCAGTACTTC.

The chain combines TRBV25-1 with TRBJ1-6, with D uncertain. CDR1 MGHDK and CDR2 SYGVNS come from the germline V gene. The V gene lost 2 bases and the J gene lost 7 bases, with 6 bases spanning the gap. CDR3 length: 13 amino acids. CDR3 loop: CASSERANSPLHF. The DNA of the CDR3 is TGTGCCAGCAGTGAAAGGGCGAATTCACCCCTCCACTTT.

The V gene is TRBV6-5, the J gene TRBJ2-7; D is perhaps TRBD1 or TRBD2 (5 bases each). V shed 4 bases and J shed 2 bases, with 15 bases lying between them. CDR1 and CDR2 (germline): MNHEY, SVGAGI. The CDR3 is made up of 15 amino acids. CDR3 loop: CASSSSGTRTYEQYF. Here the CDR3 DNA reads TGTGCCAGCAGTTCTTCCGGGACGAGAACCTACGAGCAGTACTTC.

This chain links TRBV18 with TRBJ1-5; 7 nucleotides match TRBD1. The CDR3 loop spans 17 amino acids. The J segment lost 0 bases and the V segment lost 3 bases, leaving 8 bases of the junction unmatched. Germline lookup yields CDR1 KGHSH and CDR2 LQKENI. The CDR3 region has the DNA TGTGCCAGCTCACCCTCCGGCAGGGGGTATAGCAATCAGCCCCAGCATTTT. It is translated as CASSPSGRGYSNQPQHF.

The table lists this clone with a count of one. The V and J genes are TRBV18 and TRBJ2-7, with TRBD1 matching 10 bases. J was trimmed by 7 bases and V by 3 bases; bases with no gene match: 12. This CDR3 spans 16 amino acids. CDR1 is KGHSH, CDR2 LQKENI, per germline. DNA of the CDR3: TGTGCCAGCTCACCCACGATAGGGACAGGGGTGGGTGAGCAGTACTTC. Its translation: CASSPTIGTGVGEQYF.

The chain couples TRBV5-5 to TRBJ1-1, with TRBD1 as a possible D gene (5 bases). CDR1 is SGHKS, CDR2 YYEKEE, per germline (reference sequence). The ends were cut back, 4 bases at V and 7 bases at J, with 23 bases in the middle. The length of the CDR3 is 16 residues. CDR3 residues: CASSPGGEGFIVEAFF. CDR3 DNA sequence: TGTGCCAGCAGCCCGGGAGGGGAGGGCTTTATCGTTGAAGCTTTCTTT. Drawing the rest from reference TRBV5-5 and TRBJ1-1, the complete variable domain is DAGVTQSPTHLIKTRGQQVTLRCSPISGHKSVSWYQQVLGQGPQFIFQYYEKEERGRGNFPDRFSARQFPNYSSELNVNALLLGDSALYLCASSPGGEGFIVEAFFGQGTRLTVV.